This T cell receptor (beta chain) stems from a study of Tregs in tolerant kidney transplant recipients. The CDR3 is 14 residues long. V was cut by 3 bases and J by 2 bases, with 11 bases left in between. CDR1 and CDR2 from the germline V gene are SNHLY and FYNNEI. Sequencing was performed with immunoSEQ multiplex PCR; in TCRdb, only in-frame clones are kept and a portion is missing. The sample includes some 60,000 clones, 80% to 90% of them seen just once. The sample taken for sequencing was CD4+ T cells from blood. The receptor was isolated from a human donor in good health. The chain recombines TRBV2 with TRBJ2-7, with D tentatively TRBD2 (6 bases). The CDR3 bases are TGTGCCAGCAGTGAGGTTGGAGGGCCCTACGAGCAGTACTTC. Residues: CASSEVGGPYEQYF.